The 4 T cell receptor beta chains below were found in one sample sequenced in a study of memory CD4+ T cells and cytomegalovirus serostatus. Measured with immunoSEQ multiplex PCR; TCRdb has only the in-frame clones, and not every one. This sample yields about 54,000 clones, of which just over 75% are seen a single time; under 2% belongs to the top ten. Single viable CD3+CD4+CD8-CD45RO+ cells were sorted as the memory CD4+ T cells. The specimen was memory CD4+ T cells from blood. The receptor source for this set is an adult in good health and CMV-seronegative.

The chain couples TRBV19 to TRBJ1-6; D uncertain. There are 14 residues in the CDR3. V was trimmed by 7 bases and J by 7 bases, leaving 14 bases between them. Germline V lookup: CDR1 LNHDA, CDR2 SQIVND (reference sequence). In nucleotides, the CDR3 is TGTGCCAGTAATGATCTAGGTATGAATTCACCCCTCCACTTT. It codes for CASNDLGMNSPLHF.

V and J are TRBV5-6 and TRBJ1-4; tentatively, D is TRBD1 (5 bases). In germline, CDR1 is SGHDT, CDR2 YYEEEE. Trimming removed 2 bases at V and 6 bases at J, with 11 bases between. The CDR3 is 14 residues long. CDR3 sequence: CASSLGDGYEKLFF. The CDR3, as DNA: TGTGCCAGCAGCTTAGGGGACGGTTATGAAAAACTGTTTTTT.

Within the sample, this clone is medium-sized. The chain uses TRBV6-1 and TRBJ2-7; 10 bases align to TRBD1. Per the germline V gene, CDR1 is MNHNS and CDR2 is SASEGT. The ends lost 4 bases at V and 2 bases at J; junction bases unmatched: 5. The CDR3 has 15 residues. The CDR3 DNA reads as TGTGCCAGCAGTGTAGCGGGACAGGGGACCTACGAGCAGTACTTC. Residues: CASSVAGQGTYEQYF.

The CDR3 sequence: CATSRDRGEKAFF. Here the CDR3 DNA reads TGTGCCACCAGCAGAGACAGGGGCGAAAAAGCTTTCTTT. This chain links TRBV15 with TRBJ1-1, with D maybe TRBD1 (6 bases). Germline values: CDR1 LNHNV, CDR2 YYDKDF (reference sequence). Trimming pared 0 bases from V and 9 bases from J, leaving 11 bases between. The CDR3 runs to 13 residues.